This T cell receptor beta chain came from a study of ipilimumab plus nivolumab after autologous stem cell transplantation. Ipilimumab, 1 mg/kg, started 14 to 28 days after autologous transplant. Findings and caveats of the study: The authors say TCR, Treg and microbiome findings warrant further study.

Sequencing was performed with immunoSEQ multiplex PCR; in TCRdb, only in-frame clones are kept and a portion is missing. The data contain about 43,000 clones, nearly 90% of them singletons. Trimming took 2 bases from V and 5 from J, leaving 3 bases between them. Germline assignment: CDR1 MNHEY and CDR2 SMNVEV (reference sequence). This CDR3 spans 11 amino acids. Comment on this clone: Its antigen is unidentified.

This sequence originates from a male donor with multiple myeloma. The sample was PBMCs, taken in a trial of ipilimumab plus nivolumab as post-transplant consolidation. The J gene is TRBJ2-5, the V gene TRBV27; D unresolved. CDR3 nucleotide sequence: TGTGCCAGCAGTTTAGGGGAGACCCAGTACTTC. Amino acids: CASSLGETQYF.